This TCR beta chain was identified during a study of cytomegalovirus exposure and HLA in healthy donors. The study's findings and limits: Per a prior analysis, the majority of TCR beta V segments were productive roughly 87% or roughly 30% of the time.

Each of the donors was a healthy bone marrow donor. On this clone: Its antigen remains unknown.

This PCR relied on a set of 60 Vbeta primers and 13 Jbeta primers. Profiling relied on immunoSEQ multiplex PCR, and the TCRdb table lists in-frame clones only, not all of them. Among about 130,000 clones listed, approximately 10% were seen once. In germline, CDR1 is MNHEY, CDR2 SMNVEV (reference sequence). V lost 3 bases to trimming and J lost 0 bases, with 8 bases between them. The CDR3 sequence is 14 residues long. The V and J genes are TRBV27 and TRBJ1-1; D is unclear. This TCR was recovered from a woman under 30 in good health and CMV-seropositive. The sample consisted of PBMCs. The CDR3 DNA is TGTGCCAGCAGTTTTGCGGGCTTGAACACTGAAGCTTTCTTT. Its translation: CASSFAGLNTEAFF.